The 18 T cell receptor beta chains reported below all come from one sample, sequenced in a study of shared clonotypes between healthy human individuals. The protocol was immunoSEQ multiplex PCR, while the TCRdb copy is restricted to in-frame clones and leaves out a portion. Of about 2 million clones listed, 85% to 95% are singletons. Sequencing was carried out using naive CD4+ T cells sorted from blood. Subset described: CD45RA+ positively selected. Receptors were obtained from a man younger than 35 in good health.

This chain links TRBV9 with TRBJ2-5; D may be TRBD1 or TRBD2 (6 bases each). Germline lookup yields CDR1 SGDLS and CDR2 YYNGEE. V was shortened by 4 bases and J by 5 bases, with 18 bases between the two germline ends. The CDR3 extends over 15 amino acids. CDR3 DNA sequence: TGTGCCAGCAGCCTCTACGGGGGCGAAAGGGAGACCCAGTACTTC. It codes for CASSLYGGERETQYF.

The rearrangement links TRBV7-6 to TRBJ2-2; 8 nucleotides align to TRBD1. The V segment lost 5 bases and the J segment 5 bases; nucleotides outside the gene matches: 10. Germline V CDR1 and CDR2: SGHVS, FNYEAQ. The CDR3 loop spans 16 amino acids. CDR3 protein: CASSPRTGWKTGELFF. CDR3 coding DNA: TGTGCCAGCAGCCCCCGGACAGGGTGGAAAACCGGGGAGCTGTTTTTT.

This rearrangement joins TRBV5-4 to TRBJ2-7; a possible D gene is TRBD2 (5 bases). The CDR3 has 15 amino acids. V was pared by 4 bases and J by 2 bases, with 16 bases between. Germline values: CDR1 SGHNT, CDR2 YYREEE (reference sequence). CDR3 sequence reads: CASSPEVASTYEQYF. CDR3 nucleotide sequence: TGTGCCAGCAGCCCCGAGGTAGCGTCTACCTACGAGCAGTACTTC.

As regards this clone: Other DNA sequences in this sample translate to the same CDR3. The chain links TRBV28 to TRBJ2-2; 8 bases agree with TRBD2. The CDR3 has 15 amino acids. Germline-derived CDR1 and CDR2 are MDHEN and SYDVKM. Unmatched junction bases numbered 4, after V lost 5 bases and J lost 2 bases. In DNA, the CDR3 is TGTGCCAGCAGTCCGGGGGGGCCAAACACCGGGGAGCTGTTTTTT. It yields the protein CASSPGGPNTGELFF.

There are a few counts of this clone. The DNA for the CDR3 is TGTGCCAGCAGCTCGAGACAGGCTAACTATGGCTACACCTTC. Translated: CASSSRQANYGYTF. The chain carries TRBV5-4 and TRBJ1-2, with a weak D call TRBD1 (6 bases). V was trimmed by 3 bases and J by 0 bases, leaving 9 bases between them. The CDR3 is 14 amino acids. Germline V gene sequence: CDR1 SGHNT, CDR2 YYREEE (reference sequence).

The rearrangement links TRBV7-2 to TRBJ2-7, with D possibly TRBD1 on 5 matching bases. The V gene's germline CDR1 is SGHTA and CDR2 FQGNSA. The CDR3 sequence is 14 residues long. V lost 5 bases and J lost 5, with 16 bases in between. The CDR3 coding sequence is TGTGCCAGCAGCGTCGGTAGGGGCTCGAACGAGCAGTACTTC. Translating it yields CASSVGRGSNEQYF.

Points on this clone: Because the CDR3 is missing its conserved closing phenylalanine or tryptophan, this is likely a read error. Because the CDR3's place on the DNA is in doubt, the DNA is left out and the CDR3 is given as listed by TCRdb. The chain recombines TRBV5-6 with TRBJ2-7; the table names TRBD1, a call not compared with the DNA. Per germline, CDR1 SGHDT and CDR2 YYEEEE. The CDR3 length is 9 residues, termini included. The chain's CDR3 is CASSLDRSY.

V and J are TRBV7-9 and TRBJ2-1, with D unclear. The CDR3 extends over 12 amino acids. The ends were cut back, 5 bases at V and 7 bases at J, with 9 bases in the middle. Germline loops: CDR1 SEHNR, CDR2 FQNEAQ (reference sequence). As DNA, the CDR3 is TGTGCCAGCAGCAAGCACAAAAATGAGCAGTTCTTC. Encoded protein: CASSKHKNEQFF.

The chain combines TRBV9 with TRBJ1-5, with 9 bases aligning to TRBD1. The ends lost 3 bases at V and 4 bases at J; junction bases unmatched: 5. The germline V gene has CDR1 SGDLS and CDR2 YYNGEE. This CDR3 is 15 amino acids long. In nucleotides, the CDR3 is TGTGCCAGCAGCGCGACCGGGACAGGGAATCAGCCCCAGCATTTT. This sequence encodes CASSATGTGNQPQHF.

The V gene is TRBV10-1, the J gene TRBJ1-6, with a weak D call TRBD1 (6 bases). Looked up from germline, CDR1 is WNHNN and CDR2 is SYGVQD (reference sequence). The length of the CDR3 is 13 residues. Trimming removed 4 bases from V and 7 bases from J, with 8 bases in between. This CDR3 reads CASSATGNSPLHF. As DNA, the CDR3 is TGCGCCAGCAGTGCCACAGGGAATTCACCCCTCCACTTT.

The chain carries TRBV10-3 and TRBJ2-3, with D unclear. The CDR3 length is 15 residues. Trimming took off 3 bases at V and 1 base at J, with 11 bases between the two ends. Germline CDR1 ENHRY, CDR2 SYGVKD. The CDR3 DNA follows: TGTGCCATCAGTGACCGACCCCCGGGCACAGATACGCAGTATTTT. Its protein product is CAISDRPPGTDTQYF.

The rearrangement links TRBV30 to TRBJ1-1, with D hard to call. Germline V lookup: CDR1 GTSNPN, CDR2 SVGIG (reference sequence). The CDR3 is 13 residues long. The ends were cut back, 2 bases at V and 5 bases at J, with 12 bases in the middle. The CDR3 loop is CAWSFGEATEAFF. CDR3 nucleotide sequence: TGTGCCTGGAGTTTCGGGGAGGCGACTGAAGCTTTCTTT.

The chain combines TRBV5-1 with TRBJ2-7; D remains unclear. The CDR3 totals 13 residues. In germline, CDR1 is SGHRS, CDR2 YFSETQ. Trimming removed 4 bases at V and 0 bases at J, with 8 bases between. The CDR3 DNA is TGCGCCAGCAGCCCGGACGGCTCCTACGAGCAGTACTTC. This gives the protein CASSPDGSYEQYF. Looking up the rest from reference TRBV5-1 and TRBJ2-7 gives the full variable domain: KAGVTQTPRYLIKTRGQQVTLSCSPISGHRSVSWYQQTPGQGLQFLFEYFSETQRNKGNFPGRFSGRQFSNSRSEMNVSTLELGDSALYLCASSPDGSYEQYFGPGTRLTVT.

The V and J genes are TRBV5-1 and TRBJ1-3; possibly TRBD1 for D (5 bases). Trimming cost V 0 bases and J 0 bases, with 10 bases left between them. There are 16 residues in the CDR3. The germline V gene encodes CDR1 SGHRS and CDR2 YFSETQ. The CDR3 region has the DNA TGCGCCAGCAGCTTGGCCGGGACTTTCTCTGGAAACACCATATATTTT. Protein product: CASSLAGTFSGNTIYF.

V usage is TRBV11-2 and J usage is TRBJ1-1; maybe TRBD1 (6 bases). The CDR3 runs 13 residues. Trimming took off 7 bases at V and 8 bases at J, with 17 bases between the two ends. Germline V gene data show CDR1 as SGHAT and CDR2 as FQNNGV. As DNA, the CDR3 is TGTGCCAGCACCTCTGCAGGGGCTATAGAAGCTTTCTTT. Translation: CASTSAGAIEAFF. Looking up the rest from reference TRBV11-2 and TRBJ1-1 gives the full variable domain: EAGVAQSPRYKIIEKRQSVAFWCNPISGHATLYWYQQILGQGPKLLIQFQNNGVVDDSQLPKDRFSAERLKGVDSTLKIQPAKLEDSAVYLCASTSAGAIEAFFGQGTRLTVV.

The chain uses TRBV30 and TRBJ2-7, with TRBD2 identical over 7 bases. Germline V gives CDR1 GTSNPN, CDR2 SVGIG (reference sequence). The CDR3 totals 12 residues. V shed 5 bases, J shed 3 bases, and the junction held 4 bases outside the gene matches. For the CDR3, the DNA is TGTGCCTGGGGGCCTAGCGGCTACGAGCAGTACTTC. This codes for CAWGPSGYEQYF.

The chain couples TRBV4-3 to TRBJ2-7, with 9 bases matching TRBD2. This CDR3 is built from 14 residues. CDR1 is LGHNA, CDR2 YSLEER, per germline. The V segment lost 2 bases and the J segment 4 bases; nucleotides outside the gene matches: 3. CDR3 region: CASSQLAGLYEQYF. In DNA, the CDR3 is TGCGCCAGCAGCCAACTAGCGGGATTATACGAGCAGTACTTC.

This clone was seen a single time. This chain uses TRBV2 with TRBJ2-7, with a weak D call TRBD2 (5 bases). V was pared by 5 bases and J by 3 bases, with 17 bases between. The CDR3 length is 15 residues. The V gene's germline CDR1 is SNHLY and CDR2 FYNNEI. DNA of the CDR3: TGTGCCAGCAGTCGCGAGGGAATAGCCATCTACGAGCAGTACTTC. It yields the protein CASSREGIAIYEQYF.